The 6 T cell receptor beta chains in this list originate from one sample, sequenced in a study of cytomegalovirus exposure and HLA in healthy donors (dated by TCRdb to about 2017). Library preparation was by the immunoSEQ multiplex PCR assay. For the multiplex PCR, a mixture combining 60 forward primers for TCR Vbeta segments and 13 reverse primers for TCR Jbeta segments was used. TCRdb carries this immuneACCESS record with in-frame sequences only. Its versions omit some clonotypes, under half of them owing to an unresolved V gene in the studies checked, with the rest unexplained. Within this sample are about 120,000 clones, with 81% of them counted one time only. Clones ranked in the top ten supply around 2.2% of the sample. Source material: PBMCs. All receptors derive from a woman between 40 and 50 years old in good health and CMV-seronegative.

V is TRBV19 and J is TRBJ1-1, with D hard to call. Trimming removed 4 bases from V and 1 base from J, with 7 bases in between. Germline loops: CDR1 LNHDA, CDR2 SQIVND (reference sequence). The CDR3 contains 13 residues. CDR3 sequence: CASSNRENTEAFF. CDR3 nucleotides: TGTGCCAGTAGTAATAGAGAGAACACTGAAGCTTTCTTT.

The chain combines TRBV5-4 with TRBJ2-2; 12 bases map to TRBD2. V shed 4 bases, J shed 1 base, and the junction held 5 bases outside the gene matches. Germline lookup yields CDR1 SGHNT and CDR2 YYREEE (reference sequence). The CDR3 is 17 residues long. CDR3 nucleotides: TGTGCCAGCAGCCCCCGGACTAGCGGGAAGAACACCGGGGAGCTGTTTTTT. Translating gives CASSPRTSGKNTGELFF. Based on the CDR3 plus reference TRBV5-4 and TRBJ2-2, the full variable domain is ETGVTQSPTHLIKTRGQQVTLRCSSQSGHNTVSWYQQALGQGPQFIFQYYREEENGRGNFPPRFSGLQFPNYSSELNVNALELDDSALYLCASSPRTSGKNTGELFFGEGSRLTVL.

This clone was picked up one time. The V gene is TRBV9, the J gene TRBJ2-1, with 10 bases identical to TRBD2. J gave up 8 bases and V 1 base, and 12 bases lay outside the gene matches. Germline V lookup: CDR1 SGDLS, CDR2 YYNGEE. CDR3 length equals 17 residues. CDR3 loop: CASSVTQSGGASDEQFF. CDR3 sequence (DNA): TGTGCCAGCAGCGTAACCCAGAGCGGGGGGGCCTCGGATGAGCAGTTCTTC.

This clone was seen only once. This chain uses TRBV19 with TRBJ1-5, with TRBD1 identical over 8 bases. The CDR3 extends over 14 amino acids. V shed 11 bases and J 4 bases; nucleotides not matched to a gene: 10. CDR1 is LNHDA, CDR2 SQIVND, per germline (reference sequence). CDR3 amino acids: CAGATGAENQPQHF. The CDR3 coding sequence is TGTGCCGGAGCGACAGGGGCGGAAAATCAGCCCCAGCATTTT.

This sequence joins TRBV4-3 and TRBJ2-7; D is unclear. The V end lost 0 bases, the J end lost 0 bases, and 12 bases lay between the germline ends. CDR3 length equals 16 residues. CDR1 and CDR2 from the germline V gene are LGHNA and YSLEER. CDR3 sequence (DNA): TGCGCCAGCAGCCAAGAACCGTCTTCGGGCTCCTACGAGCAGTACTTC. Encoded protein: CASSQEPSSGSYEQYF.

The chain employs TRBV27 and TRBJ2-1; 13 positions match TRBD2. The CDR3 runs to 15 residues. The germline gives CDR1 MNHEY, CDR2 SMNVEV (reference sequence). V shed 3 bases, J shed 8 bases, and the junction held 4 bases outside the gene matches. The CDR3, as DNA: TGTGCCAGCAGTTTGGGACTAGCGGGGTTCGATGAGCAGTTCTTC. The encoded protein is CASSLGLAGFDEQFF.